Each of the 27 T cell receptor beta chains below was sequenced from the same sample in a study of lymphopenia after photon versus proton radiotherapy. The data were produced by immunoSEQ multiplex PCR, yet TCRdb's version contains in-frame clones alone and is incomplete. The profile covers 40,000 or so clones, with roughly 85% appearing a single time and around 2% taken by the ten largest. The source material was peripheral blood, sampled from a patient treated with photon-based radiotherapy. These receptor sequences come from a man aged 35-49 years with gastric cancer.

The chain couples TRBV2 to TRBJ2-3; 11 nucleotides align to TRBD2. Trimming cost V 4 bases and J 5 bases; bases outside gene matches: 5. The CDR3 length is 15 residues. Germline CDR1 is SNHLY and CDR2 is FYNNEI. The CDR3 bases are TGTGCCAGCAGTGGTAGCGGGGGGGTGAGAGATACGCAGTATTTT. It specifies CASSGSGGVRDTQYF.

The chain has TRBV18 and TRBJ2-3, with TRBD2 matching 11 bases. This CDR3 has 16 amino acids. Germline trimming cut 3 bases from V and 2 bases from J; bases unmatched to any gene: 4. Germline CDR1 reads KGHSH; CDR2 reads LQKENI. The CDR3, as DNA: TGTGCCAGCTCACCGACTAGCGGGGCCCACACAGATACGCAGTATTTT. Translating it yields CASSPTSGAHTDTQYF.

The genes are TRBV20-1 and TRBJ1-2; D gene ambiguous. The germline V gene has CDR1 DFQATT and CDR2 SNEGSKA (reference sequence). V lost 4 bases and J 2 bases, leaving 5 bases between the germline ends. The CDR3 contains 11 residues. The CDR3 loop is CSAMENYGYTF. CDR3 nucleotide sequence: TGCAGTGCTATGGAAAACTATGGCTACACCTTC.

The count of this clone is one. V usage is TRBV9 and J usage is TRBJ1-1; 9 bases are shared with TRBD1. The CDR3 totals 13 residues. The germline gives CDR1 SGDLS, CDR2 YYNGEE. The V segment lost 7 bases and the J segment 4 bases; nucleotides outside the gene matches: 5. DNA for the CDR3: TGTGCCAGCGGACAGGGGATGAGCACTGAAGCTTTCTTT. Its protein is CASGQGMSTEAFF.

The J gene is TRBJ1-1, the V gene TRBV7-6; tentative D call: TRBD1 (5 bases). The CDR3 is 13 amino acids. The V end lost 0 bases, the J end lost 6 bases, and 8 bases lay between the germline ends. The germline V gene encodes CDR1 SGHVS and CDR2 FNYEAQ. CDR3 nucleotides: TGTGCCAGCAGCTTAGCGCTGGGGGCTGAAGCTTTCTTT. This codes for CASSLALGAEAFF.

Here the CDR3 DNA reads TGTGCCATCAGTGAGGGACAGGCCTCTAACTATGGCTACACCTTC. Its protein product is CAISEGQASNYGYTF. The chain couples TRBV10-3 to TRBJ1-2; 7 bases match TRBD1. The V gene's germline CDR1 is ENHRY and CDR2 SYGVKD. The CDR3 consists of 15 residues. V gave up 2 bases and J gave up 0 bases; unmatched junction bases: 3.

The chain joins TRBV30 to TRBJ1-1; D might be TRBD1 (5 bases). Deletions cut 4 bases from V and 2 bases from J, with 14 bases between. The CDR3 extends over 14 amino acids. Germline-derived CDR1 and CDR2 are GTSNPN and SVGIG (reference sequence). The CDR3 region has the DNA TGTGCCTGGACTGCGGGCAGGGAAAACACTGAAGCTTTCTTT. It translates to CAWTAGRENTEAFF.

This chain uses TRBV30 with TRBJ2-7, with TRBD1 matching 7 bases. CDR1 is GTSNPN and CDR2 is SVGIG in the germline V gene (reference sequence). This CDR3 is built from 11 residues. The trim removed 8 bases at V and 5 bases at J, leaving 6 bases unmatched. The CDR3 coding sequence is TGTGCCGGGGACGACAGGGACGAGCAGTACTTC. Its translation: CAGDDRDEQYF.

As regards this clone: Within the sample, other DNA sequences also encode this same CDR3. The chain employs TRBV7-2 and TRBJ2-3; D is perhaps TRBD2 (5 bases). This CDR3 comprises 14 residues. From germline, CDR1 is SGHTA and CDR2 FQGNSA. Trimming stripped 5 bases from V and 2 bases from J, with 11 bases between. As DNA, the CDR3 is TGTGCCAGCAGCCCGGACTCCTCCACAGATACGCAGTATTTT. This codes for CASSPDSSTDTQYF.

The CDR3 spells CATSRDKGTVSYEQYF. CDR3 nucleotides: TGTGCCACCAGCAGAGATAAAGGTACGGTCTCCTACGAGCAGTACTTC. This rearrangement joins TRBV15 to TRBJ2-7; D remains unclear. This CDR3 region has 16 residues. CDR1 and CDR2 from the germline V gene are LNHNV and YYDKDF (reference sequence). With 0 bases removed from V and 0 bases from J, the gap between germline ends came to 12 bases.

This rearrangement joins TRBV7-6 to TRBJ2-5; D is ambiguous. The CDR3 consists of 13 residues. Trimming shortened V by 2 bases and J by 5 bases, and 9 bases separated the two germline ends. CDR1 SGHVS and CDR2 FNYEAQ come from the germline V gene. The CDR3 loop is CASSLQYDETQYF. The CDR3 DNA is TGTGCCAGCAGCTTACAGTATGACGAGACCCAGTACTTC.

About this clone itself: Its ends do not fully match the called genes, so a read error is possible. This chain joins TRBV10-3 and TRBJ1-4; a weak D match, TRBD1 (5 bases). The germline gives CDR1 ENHRY, CDR2 SYGVKD. The CDR3 contains 17 residues. The CDR3 bases are TGTGCCATCAGCGAGTCAGAGGCAGGGAGCCGAAATGAAAAACTGTTTTTT. This encodes CAISESEAGSRNEKLFF.

The V and J genes are TRBV7-9 and TRBJ2-5, with no clear D. CDR3 length: 13 residues. Germline values: CDR1 SEHNR, CDR2 FQNEAQ (reference sequence). Deletions cut 7 bases from V and 5 bases from J, with 14 bases between. The CDR3 nucleotides are TGTGCCAGCACCCCCCCGGGTGGGGAGACCCAGTACTTC. Residues: CASTPPGGETQYF.

This clone was observed a few times. CDR3 in DNA: TGTGCCAGCAGTGGTAAGGCTCGGAGCTCCTACAATGAGCAGTTCTTC. Amino acid sequence: CASSGKARSSYNEQFF. The chain combines TRBV2 with TRBJ2-1; D unresolved. V lost 4 bases, J lost 0 bases, and 13 bases lay in between. This CDR3 has 16 residues. Germline values: CDR1 SNHLY, CDR2 FYNNEI.

The V and J genes are TRBV27 and TRBJ1-4, with D possibly matching TRBD1 (5 bases). Germline V gene data show CDR1 as MNHEY and CDR2 as SMNVEV (reference sequence). The CDR3 has 16 amino acids. Trimming took off 5 bases at V and 0 bases at J, with 13 bases between the two ends. The CDR3 sequence: CASSPAGTATNEKLFF. The DNA for the CDR3 is TGTGCCAGCAGTCCGGCAGGGACCGCAACTAATGAAAAACTGTTTTTT.

This chain uses TRBV4-1 with TRBJ2-3; 9 nucleotides match TRBD2. The J segment lost 6 bases and the V segment lost 0 bases, leaving 7 bases of the junction unmatched. CDR3 length: 16 amino acids. Germline CDR1 is MGHRA and CDR2 is YSYEKL. CDR3 in amino acids: CASSQEGGGAIDTQYF. The CDR3, as DNA: TGCGCCAGCAGCCAAGAGGGCGGGGGGGCCATCGATACGCAGTATTTT.

The chain links TRBV11-1 to TRBJ2-3; tentative D call: TRBD2 (6 bases). Trimming took off 1 base at V and 0 bases at J, with 20 bases between the two ends. This CDR3 contains 19 residues. CDR1 is SGHAT, CDR2 FQDESV, per germline (reference sequence). The CDR3 region is CASSLVGGVRPSSTDTQYF. CDR3 in DNA: TGTGCCAGCAGCTTAGTGGGAGGAGTGAGGCCCTCTAGCACAGATACGCAGTATTTT.

This chain links TRBV9 with TRBJ1-3; D possibly corresponds to TRBD1 (5 bases). This CDR3 comprises 15 residues. The V and J ends lost 2 bases and 0 bases respectively, with 9 bases between them. Looked up from germline, CDR1 is SGDLS and CDR2 is YYNGEE. The CDR3 sequence is CASSVRGVSGNTIYF. CDR3 DNA sequence: TGTGCCAGCAGCGTCCGGGGGGTCTCTGGAAACACCATATATTTT.

This clone turned up a few times. This chain connects TRBV2 to TRBJ2-1, with 8 nucleotides matching TRBD2. The CDR3 is 15 amino acids. With 7 bases clipped from V and 3 bases from J, the junction kept 8 bases outside the gene matches. Germline assignment: CDR1 SNHLY and CDR2 FYNNEI. CDR3 in DNA: TGTGCCAGCACTAAGGCGGGGGGAGGCTACAATGAGCAGTTCTTC. Translating gives CASTKAGGGYNEQFF.

J is TRBJ2-1 and V is TRBV7-8; maybe TRBD1 (8 bases). Trimming pared 0 bases from V and 6 bases from J, leaving 15 bases between. The CDR3 loop spans 16 amino acids. CDR1 and CDR2 (germline): SGHVS, FQNEAQ. The CDR3 nucleotides are TGTGCCAGCAGCTTAGCCGGGGGGCAGGGGGCCAATGAGCAGTTCTTC. Translation gives CASSLAGGQGANEQFF.

The chain uses TRBV6-4 and TRBJ2-2; the D gene is possibly TRBD2 (5 bases). The CDR3 totals 14 residues. CDR1 is MRHNA, CDR2 SNTAGT, per germline. Trimming cost V 4 bases and J 5 bases, with 11 bases left between them. CDR3 DNA: TGTGCCAGCAGTGCCTCCCCGGGAACCGGGGAGCTGTTTTTT. It is translated as CASSASPGTGELFF.

The chain links TRBV19 to TRBJ2-6; no firm D call. The CDR3 is made up of 15 amino acids. The V end lost 9 bases, the J end lost 0 bases, and 12 bases lay between the germline ends. Germline V gene data show CDR1 as LNHDA and CDR2 as SQIVND (reference sequence). The CDR3 region has the DNA TGTGCCAGCATCTTCAGCGTCTCTGGGGCCAACGTCCTGACTTTC. This translates into CASIFSVSGANVLTF.

The chain links TRBV6-1 to TRBJ1-2; D is uncertain. Germline V CDR1 and CDR2: MNHNS, SASEGT. The CDR3 has 15 residues. Deletions cut 7 bases from V and 5 bases from J, with 20 bases between. The CDR3 protein is CASKHTVTALYGYTF. In DNA form, the CDR3 reads TGTGCCAGCAAGCATACTGTTACGGCTTTGTATGGCTACACCTTC.

The gene calls are TRBV27 and TRBJ2-5; maybe TRBD2 (7 bases). This CDR3 is 14 amino acids long. V gave up 5 bases and J gave up 2 bases, with 12 bases separating them. CDR1 MNHEY and CDR2 SMNVEV come from the germline V gene (reference sequence). CDR3 sequence: CASSRGAGQETQYF. CDR3 in DNA: TGTGCCAGCAGTCGGGGGGCAGGGCAAGAGACCCAGTACTTC.

The rearrangement links TRBV6-5 to TRBJ1-2; no definite D call. From germline, CDR1 is MNHEY and CDR2 SVGAGI. The V end was cut by 6 bases, the J end by 5 bases, with 16 bases between. This CDR3 has 14 amino acids. This CDR3 is CASSNNPAGYGYTF. As DNA, the CDR3 is TGTGCCAGCAGCAACAACCCAGCAGGATATGGCTACACCTTC.

The chain recombines TRBV4-1 with TRBJ2-1, with D possibly TRBD1 on 7 matching bases. The germline V and J ends were trimmed by 0 bases and 5 bases, with 20 bases remaining between them. This CDR3 has 18 amino acids. The germline CDR1 and CDR2 sequences are MGHRA and YSYEKL. The CDR3 nucleotides read TGCGCCAGCAGCCAAGAGACATATAGGAGGGGGCAGGACAATGAGCAGTTCTTC. Its translation is CASSQETYRRGQDNEQFF.

This chain uses TRBV14 with TRBJ2-7, with 7 bases identical to TRBD1. The germline V gene encodes CDR1 SGHDN and CDR2 FVKESK. This CDR3 has 15 amino acids. V was pared by 4 bases and J by 3 bases, with 9 bases of the junction left unmatched. This CDR3 is CASSRGIGGGYEQYF. The CDR3 bases are TGTGCCAGCAGCCGGGGGATAGGGGGCGGCTACGAGCAGTACTTC. The variable domain in full, with the rest retrieved from reference TRBV14 and TRBJ2-7, is EAGVTQFPSHSVIEKGQTVTLRCDPISGHDNLYWYRRVMGKEIKFLLHFVKESKQDESGMPNNRFLAERTGGTYSTLKVQPAELEDSGVYFCASSRGIGGGYEQYFGPGTRLTVT.